This entry lists 27 T cell receptor beta chains sequenced from one sample in a study of T cell repertoires in cytomegalovirus infection. Their cognate antigens are unknown. TCRdb passed the reads through MiXCR, listing each CDR3 protein once. The table has tens of thousands of distinct CDR3 sequences, around 33% seen once. The specimen was PBMCs, sequenced either directly or after in vitro stimulation (not recorded which). The source of these receptors is a human donor in good health (CMV status not recorded). Some clones in this sample may be carry-over from other donors' samples.

This clonotype has only a few counts. The chain combines TRBV27 with TRBJ1-2, with 7 bases that match TRBD1. V gave up 6 bases and J gave up 0 bases; unmatched junction bases: 4. The CDR3 runs to 14 residues. Germline V gene sequence: CDR1 MNHEY, CDR2 SMNVEV (reference sequence). The CDR3 bases are TGTGCCAGCAGACAGGGGCTGTCTAACTATGGCTACACCTTC. It is translated as CASRQGLSNYGYTF.

V and J are TRBV5-4 and TRBJ2-3; TRBD2 agrees at 8 bases. V gave up 5 bases and J gave up 3 bases; unmatched junction bases: 5. Germline CDR1 and CDR2: SGHNT and YYREEE (reference sequence). The CDR3 spans 14 residues. For the CDR3, the DNA is TGTGCCAGCAGAGCGGGAGCGCCAACAGATACGCAGTATTTT. It specifies CASRAGAPTDTQYF.

This clonotype was detected a few times. The V call is TRBV28, the J call TRBJ1-1; maybe TRBD1 (5 bases). From germline, CDR1 is MDHEN and CDR2 SYDVKM. V was pared by 6 bases and J by 3 bases, with 14 bases between. CDR3 length equals 14 residues. CDR3 coding DNA: TGTGCCAGCAGCTACCCAGACAGATACACTGAAGCTTTCTTT. Its translation is CASSYPDRYTEAFF.

This chain uses TRBV20-1 with TRBJ2-3, with TRBD2 matching 11 bases. V was clipped by 4 bases and J by 1 base; unmatched bases: 13. In germline, CDR1 is DFQATT, CDR2 SNEGSKA (reference sequence). The CDR3 has 18 residues. Written as DNA, the CDR3 is TGCAGTGCTACCCGGGGTAGCGGGGGGGCCTCGGGCACAGATACGCAGTATTTT. Translating gives CSATRGSGGASGTDTQYF.

The chain employs TRBV4-1 and TRBJ1-5, with D possibly TRBD1 on 6 matching bases. V lost 3 bases and J 1 base, leaving 13 bases between the germline ends. Germline values: CDR1 MGHRA, CDR2 YSYEKL. This CDR3 spans 16 amino acids. The CDR3 region is CASSHRQEGSNQPQHF. The CDR3 region has the DNA TGCGCCAGCAGCCACCGACAGGAGGGAAGCAATCAGCCCCAGCATTTT.

This chain uses TRBV4-1 with TRBJ2-2, with TRBD2 identical over 12 bases. This CDR3 is 19 amino acids long. Germline CDR1 MGHRA, CDR2 YSYEKL. Germline trimming cut 1 base from V and 0 bases from J; bases unmatched to any gene: 6. The CDR3 coding sequence is TGCGCCAGCAGCCAAGCCCTACTAGCGGGGGGCGCGAACACCGGGGAGCTGTTTTTT. Translating gives CASSQALLAGGANTGELFF.

The chain combines TRBV27 with TRBJ1-5, with D tentatively TRBD1 (5 bases). The CDR3 length is 13 residues. Germline V gene lookup returns CDR1 MNHEY and CDR2 SMNVEV (reference sequence). V dropped 10 bases and J dropped 3 bases, with 13 bases sitting between them. The CDR3 reads CAIAGGINQPQHF. CDR3 DNA: TGTGCCATCGCGGGGGGGATCAATCAGCCCCAGCATTTT.

In this sample, this clonotype turned up many times. The chain links TRBV7-2 to TRBJ2-5, with no clear D. Germline CDR1 is SGHTA and CDR2 is FQGNSA. The CDR3 is 13 amino acids. V shed 0 bases and J shed 5 bases, with 7 bases lying between them. CDR3 coding DNA: TGTGCCAGCAGCTTAGCGGGTAGCGAGACCCAGTACTTC. Encoded protein: CASSLAGSETQYF.

V gene TRBV7-2 combines with J gene TRBJ2-1; the D is unclear. The length of the CDR3 is 13 residues. Germline V gene data show CDR1 as SGHTA and CDR2 as FQGNSA. V was shortened by 5 bases and J by 12 bases, with 17 bases between the two germline ends. The CDR3 coding sequence is TGTGCCAGCAGCCGCGCCGACCTAGATGTGCAGTTCTTC. This codes for CASSRADLDVQFF.

The gene calls are TRBV6-6 and TRBJ2-7; D possibly corresponds to TRBD1 (6 bases). This CDR3 contains 11 residues. Germline CDR1 MNHNY, CDR2 SVGAGI (reference sequence). The germline V and J ends were trimmed by 6 bases and 6 bases, with 9 bases remaining between them. CDR3 sequence: CASRGALEQYF. CDR3 nucleotides: TGTGCCAGCAGGGGGGCACTCGAGCAGTACTTC.

This chain uses TRBV4-1 with TRBJ1-1; D uncertain. CDR3 length: 15 residues. Trimming left V 4 bases short and J 0 bases short, with 12 bases between. CDR1 MGHRA and CDR2 YSYEKL come from the germline V gene. The CDR3 protein is CASSRTGRMNTEAFF. CDR3 bases: TGCGCCAGCAGCCGGACTGGACGGATGAACACTGAAGCTTTCTTT.

This clonotype was detected only a few times. The chain combines TRBV6-2 or TRBV6-3 with TRBJ2-5; no firm D call. This CDR3 region has 11 residues. CDR1 is MNHEY and CDR2 is SVGEGT in the germline V gene. The ends were cut back, 6 bases at V and 5 bases at J, with 7 bases in the middle. CDR3 bases: TGTGCCAGCAGCTCTGCGGAGACCCAGTACTTC. Translation gives CASSSAETQYF.

The V and J genes are TRBV18 and TRBJ2-4; a possible D gene is TRBD1 (6 bases). The CDR3 loop spans 14 amino acids. In germline, CDR1 is KGHSH, CDR2 LQKENI. Between the trimmed V and J ends, which lost 0 bases and 6 bases, there was a span of 9 bases. The CDR3 here is CASSPPVDRNIQYF. The CDR3 bases are TGTGCCAGCTCACCACCGGTGGACAGAAACATTCAGTACTTC.

The chain is built from TRBV7-3 and TRBJ1-3, with 7 bases lining up with TRBD1. From germline, CDR1 is SGHTA and CDR2 FQGTGA. After removal of 5 bases from V and 0 bases from J, the junction contained 4 bases not matched to a gene. CDR3 length equals 15 residues. CDR3 sequence reads: CASSAGQVSGNTIYF. The CDR3 nucleotides are TGTGCCAGCAGCGCCGGACAGGTCTCTGGAAACACCATATATTTT.

This clonotype was detected only a few times. The V gene is TRBV28, the J gene TRBJ1-2; D unresolved. This CDR3 contains 15 residues. V lost 5 bases to trimming and J lost 0 bases, with 13 bases between them. Germline V lookup: CDR1 MDHEN, CDR2 SYDVKM. The DNA of the CDR3 is TGTGCCAGCAGTGCCACGTATGTGTCTAACTATGGCTACACCTTC. Translating it yields CASSATYVSNYGYTF.

This clonotype was observed a few times. The chain carries TRBV11-2 and TRBJ1-6, with 8 bases lining up with TRBD1. The germline CDR1 and CDR2 sequences are SGHAT and FQNNGV. V gave up 5 bases and J gave up 10 bases; unmatched junction bases: 13. This CDR3 is built from 16 residues. CDR3 DNA: TGTGCCAGCAGCCCCGGCGTAGGGGACAGGAGATCACCCCTCCACTTT. As protein: CASSPGVGDRRSPLHF.

This clonotype turned up a few times. The chain couples TRBV28 to TRBJ2-3; TRBD2 matches 8 bases. The CDR3 is made up of 17 amino acids. CDR1 and CDR2 from the germline V gene are MDHEN and SYDVKM. V lost 6 bases to trimming and J lost 1 base; unmatched junction nucleotides: 12. The CDR3 DNA reads TGTGCCAGCAGCGAGTCCGGGACTAGGGCACGCACAGATACGCAGTATTTT. It translates to CASSESGTRARTDTQYF.

As for this clonotype: Possible read error: a much larger clone is one base away. V is TRBV5-6 and J is TRBJ2-2; D is tentatively TRBD1 or TRBD2 (5 bases each). The CDR3 contains 15 residues. Germline values: CDR1 SGHDT, CDR2 YYEEEE. The DNA for the CDR3 is TGTGCCAGCAGCGCGGAAGGGACCTACGACGGGGAGCCGTTTTTT. As protein: CASSAEGTYDGEPFF.

This clonotype has only a few counts. J is TRBJ2-7 and V is TRBV6-1; D perhaps matches TRBD1 (6 bases). The CDR3 has 18 residues. V shed 5 bases and J shed 4 bases, with 27 bases lying between them. Germline V gene lookup returns CDR1 MNHNS and CDR2 SASEGT. CDR3 region: CASSYERNRPGGAYEQYF. DNA for the CDR3: TGTGCCAGCAGTTATGAACGGAACCGCCCTGGGGGCGCATACGAGCAGTACTTC.

This chain connects TRBV7-3 to TRBJ1-5; no definite D call. Between the trimmed V and J ends, which lost 2 bases and 0 bases, there was a span of 8 bases. CDR1 is SGHTA, CDR2 FQGTGA, per germline. CDR3 length: 15 residues. The CDR3 DNA follows: TGTGCCAGCAGCTTAGCCCCGGATAGCAATCAGCCCCAGCATTTT. Amino acid sequence: CASSLAPDSNQPQHF.

This clonotype was seen ten or more times. This sequence joins TRBV7-2 and TRBJ2-7; 9 nucleotides agree with TRBD2. Germline V gives CDR1 SGHTA, CDR2 FQGNSA. Germline trimming cut 2 bases from V and 3 bases from J; bases unmatched to any gene: 11. The CDR3 is 17 residues long. The CDR3 region has the DNA TGTGCCAGCAGCTTAACGCCCTTAGCGGGAGTAGGCTACGAGCAGTACTTC. It codes for CASSLTPLAGVGYEQYF.

The genes are TRBV15 and TRBJ2-7, with 8 bases lining up with TRBD2. After removal of 0 bases from V and 0 bases from J, the junction contained 7 bases not matched to a gene. The CDR3 runs 17 residues. CDR1 is LNHNV and CDR2 is YYDKDF in the germline V gene (reference sequence). This CDR3 reads CATSREAGGGSSYEQYF. The CDR3 DNA reads as TGTGCCACCAGCAGAGAGGCCGGGGGGGGGAGCTCCTACGAGCAGTACTTC.

V usage is TRBV7-3 and J usage is TRBJ2-2; no definite D call. The V end lost 2 bases, the J end lost 5 bases, and 12 bases lay between the germline ends. This CDR3 spans 15 amino acids. The germline V gene has CDR1 SGHTA and CDR2 FQGTGA. In DNA, the CDR3 is TGTGCCAGCAGCTTAGACTTGATGGGGACCGGGGAGCTGTTTTTT. It encodes CASSLDLMGTGELFF.

The chain combines TRBV7-2 with TRBJ2-5, with D possibly matching TRBD2 (5 bases). Looked up from germline, CDR1 is SGHTA and CDR2 is FQGNSA. The V end lost 5 bases, the J end lost 5 bases, and 18 bases lay between the germline ends. The CDR3 runs 15 residues. DNA for the CDR3: TGTGCCAGCAGCGCCCGACGGGGTTTCGGGGAGACCCAGTACTTC. Encoded protein: CASSARRGFGETQYF.

The CDR3 loop reads CASSMGKRSTEAFF. The CDR3 coding sequence is TGTGCCAGTAGTATGGGAAAACGATCAACTGAAGCTTTCTTT. V is TRBV19 and J is TRBJ1-1; D remains ambiguous. Germline assignment: CDR1 LNHDA and CDR2 SQIVND (reference sequence). The CDR3 is 14 residues long. The ends were cut back, 3 bases at V and 5 bases at J, with 13 bases in the middle.

The rearrangement uses TRBV6-5 and TRBJ1-1, with D hard to call. Trimming removed 0 bases at V and 1 base at J, with 6 bases between. Germline loops: CDR1 MNHEY, CDR2 SVGAGI. This CDR3 is built from 14 residues. The chain's CDR3 is CASSYSAGNTEAFF. As DNA, the CDR3 is TGTGCCAGCAGTTACTCTGCCGGGAACACTGAAGCTTTCTTT.

This clonotype was recorded at least ten times. The V and J genes are TRBV12-3 or TRBV12-4 and TRBJ2-1; 9 bases match TRBD1. The CDR3 is 16 residues long. The trim removed 5 bases at V and 4 bases at J, leaving 9 bases unmatched. DNA of the CDR3: TGTGCCAGCAGTCGTGGGACAGGGAAGAGGTACAATGAGCAGTTCTTC. Translating gives CASSRGTGKRYNEQFF.